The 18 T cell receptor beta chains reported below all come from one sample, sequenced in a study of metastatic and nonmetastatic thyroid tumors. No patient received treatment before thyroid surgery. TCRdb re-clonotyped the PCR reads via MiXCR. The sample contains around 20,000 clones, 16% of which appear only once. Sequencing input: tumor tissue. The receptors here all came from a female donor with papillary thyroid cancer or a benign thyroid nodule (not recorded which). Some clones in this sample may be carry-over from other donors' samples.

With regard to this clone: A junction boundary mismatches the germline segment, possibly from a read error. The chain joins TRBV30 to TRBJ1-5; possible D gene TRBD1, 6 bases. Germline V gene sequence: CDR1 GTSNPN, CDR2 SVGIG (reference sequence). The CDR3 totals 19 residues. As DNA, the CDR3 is TGTTCCTGGAGTGCCTGGGACATGGGGAGATACGGTCGCAATCAGCCCCAGCATTTT. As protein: CSWSAWDMGRYGRNQPQHF.

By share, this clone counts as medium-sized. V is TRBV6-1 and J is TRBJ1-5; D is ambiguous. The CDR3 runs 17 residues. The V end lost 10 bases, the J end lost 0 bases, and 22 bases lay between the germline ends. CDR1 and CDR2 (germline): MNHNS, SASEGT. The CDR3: CATSQASGHYSNQPQHF. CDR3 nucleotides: TGTGCCACTAGCCAGGCTTCGGGCCATTATAGCAATCAGCCCCAGCATTTT.

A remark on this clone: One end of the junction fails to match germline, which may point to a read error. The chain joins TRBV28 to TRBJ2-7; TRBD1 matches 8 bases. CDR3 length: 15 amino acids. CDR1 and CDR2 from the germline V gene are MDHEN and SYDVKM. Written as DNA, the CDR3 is TGTGCCATCAGTTCGGGGACAGGTGCCTTCTACGAGCAGTACTTC. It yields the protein CAISSGTGAFYEQYF. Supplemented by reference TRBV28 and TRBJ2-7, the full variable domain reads DVKVTQSSRYLVKRTGEKVFLECVQDMDHENMFWYRQDPGLGLRLIYFSYDVKMKEKGDIPEGYSVSREKKERFSLILESASTNQTSMYLCAISSGTGAFYEQYFGPGTRLTVT.

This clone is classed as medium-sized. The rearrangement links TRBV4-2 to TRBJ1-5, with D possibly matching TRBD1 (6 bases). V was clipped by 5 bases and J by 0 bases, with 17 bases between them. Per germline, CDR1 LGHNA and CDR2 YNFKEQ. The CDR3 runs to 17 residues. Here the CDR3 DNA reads TGTGCCAGCAGCTCCCGACAAGGGGGTTATAGCAATCAGCCCCAGCATTTT. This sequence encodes CASSSRQGGYSNQPQHF.

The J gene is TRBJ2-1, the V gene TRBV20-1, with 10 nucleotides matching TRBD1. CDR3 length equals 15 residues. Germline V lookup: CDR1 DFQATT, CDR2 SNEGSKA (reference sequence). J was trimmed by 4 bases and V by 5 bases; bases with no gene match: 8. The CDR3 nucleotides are TGCAGTGCTCAACCGGGACAGGGGAATTACAATGAGCAGTTCTTC. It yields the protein CSAQPGQGNYNEQFF.

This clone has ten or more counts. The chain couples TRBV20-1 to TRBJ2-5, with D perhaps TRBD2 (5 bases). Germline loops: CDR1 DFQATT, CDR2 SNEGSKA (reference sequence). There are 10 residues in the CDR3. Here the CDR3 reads CTSEAETQYF. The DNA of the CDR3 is TGCACCTCGGAGGCAGAGACCCAGTACTTC.

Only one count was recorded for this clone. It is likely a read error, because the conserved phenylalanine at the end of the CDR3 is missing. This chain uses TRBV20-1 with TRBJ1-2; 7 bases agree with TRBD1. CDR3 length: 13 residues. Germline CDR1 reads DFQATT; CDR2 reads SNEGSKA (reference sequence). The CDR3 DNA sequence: TGCAGTGCCGGGACAGCCCTGGACTATTGCTACACCCTC. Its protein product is CSAGTALDYCYTL.

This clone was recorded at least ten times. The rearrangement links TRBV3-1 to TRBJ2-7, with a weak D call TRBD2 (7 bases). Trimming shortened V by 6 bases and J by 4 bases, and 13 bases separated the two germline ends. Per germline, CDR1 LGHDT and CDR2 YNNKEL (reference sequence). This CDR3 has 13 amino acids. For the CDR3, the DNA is TGTGCCAGCAGTCCCGGGGGGACATACGAGCAGTACTTC. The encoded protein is CASSPGGTYEQYF.

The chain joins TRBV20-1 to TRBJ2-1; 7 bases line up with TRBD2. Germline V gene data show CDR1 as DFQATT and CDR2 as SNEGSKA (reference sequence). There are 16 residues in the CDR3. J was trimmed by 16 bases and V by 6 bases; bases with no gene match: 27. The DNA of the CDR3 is TGCAGTGCCCTCTTTCCCTCTGTCGGGAGTAAGCGGGGCGGTTTCTTC. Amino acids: CSALFPSVGSKRGGFF.

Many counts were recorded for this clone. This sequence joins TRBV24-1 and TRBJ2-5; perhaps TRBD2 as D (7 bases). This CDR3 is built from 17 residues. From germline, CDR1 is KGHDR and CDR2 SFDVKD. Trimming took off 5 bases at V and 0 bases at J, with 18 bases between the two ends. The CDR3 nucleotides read TGTGCCACCAGTGGGGGGCGAGCGGGGACTAACCAAGAGACCCAGTACTTC. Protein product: CATSGGRAGTNQETQYF.

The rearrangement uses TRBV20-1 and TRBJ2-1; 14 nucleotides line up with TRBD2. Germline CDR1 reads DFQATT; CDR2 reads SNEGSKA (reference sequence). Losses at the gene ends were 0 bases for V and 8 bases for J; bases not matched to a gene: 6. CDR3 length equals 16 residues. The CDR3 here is CSARDPGLAGEDEQFF. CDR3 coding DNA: TGCAGTGCTAGAGACCCGGGACTAGCGGGAGAGGATGAGCAGTTCTTC.

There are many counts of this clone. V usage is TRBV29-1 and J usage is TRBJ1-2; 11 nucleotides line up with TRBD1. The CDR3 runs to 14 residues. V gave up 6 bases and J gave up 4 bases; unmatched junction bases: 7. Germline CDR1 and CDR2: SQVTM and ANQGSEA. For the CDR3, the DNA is TGCAGCGTCGGACAGGGGGCGACCTCCTATGGCTACACCTTC. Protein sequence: CSVGQGATSYGYTF.

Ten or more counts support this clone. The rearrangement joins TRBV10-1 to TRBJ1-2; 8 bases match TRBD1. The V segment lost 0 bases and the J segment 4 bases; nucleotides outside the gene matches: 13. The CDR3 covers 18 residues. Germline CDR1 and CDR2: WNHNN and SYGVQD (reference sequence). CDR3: CASSESNWTGMIVYGYTF. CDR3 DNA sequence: TGCGCCAGCAGTGAGTCGAACTGGACAGGGATGATTGTCTATGGCTACACCTTC.

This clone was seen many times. For the CDR3, the DNA is TGTGCCAGCAGTCCCTCGTGGGGGAGGGGGACAGATACGCAGTATTTT. Its protein product is CASSPSWGRGTDTQYF. The chain couples TRBV28 to TRBJ2-3, with a tentative D call TRBD2 (7 bases). Trimming took 5 bases from V and 3 from J, leaving 18 bases between them. This CDR3 is built from 16 residues. CDR1 is MDHEN and CDR2 is SYDVKM in the germline V gene.

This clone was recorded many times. The CDR3, as DNA: TGTGCCAGCAGCCAGTTTATTAACACCGGGGAGCTGTTTTTT. It is translated as CASSQFINTGELFF. The V call is TRBV3-1, the J call TRBJ2-2; D gene unclear. Trimming left V 3 bases short and J 2 bases short, with 7 bases between. The CDR3 is 14 amino acids. Looked up from germline, CDR1 is LGHDT and CDR2 is YNNKEL (reference sequence).

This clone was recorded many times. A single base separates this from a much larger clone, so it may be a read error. The CDR3 bases are TGTGCCAGCAGTGCAGGGGGCTTCGGGGGGCTGTTTTTT. As protein: CASSAGGFGGLFF. The chain links TRBV6-1 to TRBJ2-2, with 8 positions matching TRBD1. Germline V lookup: CDR1 MNHNS, CDR2 SASEGT. The length of the CDR3 is 13 residues.

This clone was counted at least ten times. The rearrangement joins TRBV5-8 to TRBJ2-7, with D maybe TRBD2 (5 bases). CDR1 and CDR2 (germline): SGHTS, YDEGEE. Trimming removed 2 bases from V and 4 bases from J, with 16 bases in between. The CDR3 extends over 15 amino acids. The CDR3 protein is CASSFPGYDVYEQYF. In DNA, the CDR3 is TGTGCCAGCAGCTTCCCGGGATATGATGTTTACGAGCAGTACTTC.

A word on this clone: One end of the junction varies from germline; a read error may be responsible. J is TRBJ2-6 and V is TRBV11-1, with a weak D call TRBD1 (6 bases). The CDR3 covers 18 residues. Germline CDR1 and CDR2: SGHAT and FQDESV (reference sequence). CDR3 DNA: TGTGCCAGCAGCTTAGGGACAGTGTTTTTAGGTGGGTCCAACGTCCTGACTTTC. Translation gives CASSLGTVFLGGSNVLTF.